This TCR beta chain was retrieved from a study of cytomegalovirus exposure and HLA in healthy donors. The CDR3 has 14 amino acids. Trimming stripped 0 bases from V and 2 bases from J, with 7 bases between. Per germline, CDR1 SGHTA and CDR2 FQGNSA. PCR involved 60 Vbeta and 13 Jbeta primers. The assay was immunoSEQ multiplex PCR, and TCRdb's table has in-frame clones only and misses some. The sample gives more than 90,000 clones, 65% to 80% of which show up once; 7% to 9% is in the top ten. On this clone: The antigen is unknown.

General study findings and limits: A later analysis showed HLA-associated TCR beta chains outstripping equally common others in clonal expansion. The study designated 150 or so TCR beta chains cytomegalovirus-associated. Earlier findings revealed that most TCR beta V segments proved productive either about 87% or about 30% of the time. Under in vitro conditions, three CMV-associated chains were confirmed as specific for CMV antigens.

The origin of this receptor is a man aged 35 to 55 in good health and CMV-seropositive. The chain combines TRBV7-2 with TRBJ1-2, with D tentatively TRBD1 (5 bases). Sample: PBMCs. The DNA for the CDR3 is TGTGCCAGCAGCTTAGCGGGGGGGAACTATGGCTACACCTTC. Translation: CASSLAGGNYGYTF.